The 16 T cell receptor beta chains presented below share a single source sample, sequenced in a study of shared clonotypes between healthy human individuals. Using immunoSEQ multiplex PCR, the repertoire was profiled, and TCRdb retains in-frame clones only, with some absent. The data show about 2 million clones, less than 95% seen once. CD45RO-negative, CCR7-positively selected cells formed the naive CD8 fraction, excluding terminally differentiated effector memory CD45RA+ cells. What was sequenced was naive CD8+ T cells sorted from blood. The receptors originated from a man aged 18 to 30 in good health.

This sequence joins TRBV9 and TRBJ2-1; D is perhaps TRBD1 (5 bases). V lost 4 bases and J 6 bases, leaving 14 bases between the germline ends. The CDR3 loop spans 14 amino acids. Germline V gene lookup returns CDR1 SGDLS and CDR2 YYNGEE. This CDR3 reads CASSQEGAPNEQFF. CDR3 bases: TGTGCCAGCAGCCAAGAAGGGGCGCCCAATGAGCAGTTCTTC.

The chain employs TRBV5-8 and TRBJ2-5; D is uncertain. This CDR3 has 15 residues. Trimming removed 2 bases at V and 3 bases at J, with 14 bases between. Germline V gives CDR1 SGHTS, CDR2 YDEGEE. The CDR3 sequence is CASSFVTPVEETQYF. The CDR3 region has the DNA TGTGCCAGCAGCTTTGTGACCCCGGTGGAAGAGACCCAGTACTTC.

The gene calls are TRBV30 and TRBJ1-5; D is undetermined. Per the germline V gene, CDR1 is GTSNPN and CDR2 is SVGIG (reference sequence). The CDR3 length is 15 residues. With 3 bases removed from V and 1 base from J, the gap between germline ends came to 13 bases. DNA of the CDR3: TGTGCCTGGAGCGGATTCGCGGGGAGCAATCAGCCCCAGCATTTT. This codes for CAWSGFAGSNQPQHF.

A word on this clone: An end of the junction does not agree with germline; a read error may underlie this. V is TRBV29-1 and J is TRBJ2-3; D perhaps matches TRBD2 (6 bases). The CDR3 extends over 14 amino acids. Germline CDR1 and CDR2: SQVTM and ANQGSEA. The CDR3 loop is CGVGDFTYTDTQYF. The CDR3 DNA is TGCGGCGTGGGGGACTTTACCTACACAGATACGCAGTATTTT.

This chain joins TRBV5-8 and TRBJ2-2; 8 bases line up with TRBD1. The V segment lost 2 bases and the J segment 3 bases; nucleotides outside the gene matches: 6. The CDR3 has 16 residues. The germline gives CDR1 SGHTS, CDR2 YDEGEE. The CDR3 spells CASSFTRGPYTGELFF. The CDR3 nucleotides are TGTGCCAGCAGCTTCACCAGGGGGCCGTACACCGGGGAGCTGTTTTTT.

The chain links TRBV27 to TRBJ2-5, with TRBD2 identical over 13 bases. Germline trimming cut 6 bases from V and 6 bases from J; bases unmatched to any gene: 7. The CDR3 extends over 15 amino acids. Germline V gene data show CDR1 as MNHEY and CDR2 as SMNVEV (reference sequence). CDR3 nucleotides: TGTGCCAGCAGCCCCGGACTAGCGGGAGAAAAGACCCAGTACTTC. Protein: CASSPGLAGEKTQYF.

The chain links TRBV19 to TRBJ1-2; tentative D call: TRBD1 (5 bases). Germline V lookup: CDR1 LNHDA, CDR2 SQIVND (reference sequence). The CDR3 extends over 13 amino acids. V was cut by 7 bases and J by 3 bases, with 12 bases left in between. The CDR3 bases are TGTGCCAGTACATCGGGGCCCTACTATGGCTACACCTTC. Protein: CASTSGPYYGYTF.

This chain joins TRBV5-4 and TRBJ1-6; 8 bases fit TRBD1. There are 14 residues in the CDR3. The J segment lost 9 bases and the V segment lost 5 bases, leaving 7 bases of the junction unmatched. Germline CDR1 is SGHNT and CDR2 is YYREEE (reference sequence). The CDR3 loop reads CASSPGTGSSPLHF. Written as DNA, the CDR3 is TGTGCCAGCAGTCCCGGGACAGGTTCTTCACCCCTCCACTTT. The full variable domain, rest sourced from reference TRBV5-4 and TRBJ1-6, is ETGVTQSPTHLIKTRGQQVTLRCSSQSGHNTVSWYQQALGQGPQFIFQYYREEENGRGNFPPRFSGLQFPNYSSELNVNALELDDSALYLCASSPGTGSSPLHFGNGTRLTVT.

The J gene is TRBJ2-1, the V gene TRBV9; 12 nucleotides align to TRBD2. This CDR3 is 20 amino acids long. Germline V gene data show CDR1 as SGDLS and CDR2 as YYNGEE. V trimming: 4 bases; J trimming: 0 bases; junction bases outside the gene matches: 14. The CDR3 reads CASSSRTSGKHPSSYNEQFF. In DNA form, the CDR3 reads TGTGCCAGCAGCTCACGGACTAGCGGGAAGCACCCGAGCTCCTACAATGAGCAGTTCTTC.

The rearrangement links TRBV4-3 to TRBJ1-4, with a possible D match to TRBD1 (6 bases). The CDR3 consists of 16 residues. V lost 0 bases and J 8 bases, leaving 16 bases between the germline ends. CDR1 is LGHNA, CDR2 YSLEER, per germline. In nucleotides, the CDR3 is TGCGCCAGCAGCCAAGATGAAGGGACAAGCGAGGAAAAACTGTTTTTT. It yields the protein CASSQDEGTSEEKLFF.

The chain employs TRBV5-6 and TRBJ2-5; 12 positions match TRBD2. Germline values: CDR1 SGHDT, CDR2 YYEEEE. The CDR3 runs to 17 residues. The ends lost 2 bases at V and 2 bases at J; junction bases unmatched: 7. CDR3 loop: CASSLELLAGGQETQYF. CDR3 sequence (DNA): TGTGCCAGCAGCTTAGAGCTCCTAGCGGGGGGGCAAGAGACCCAGTACTTC.

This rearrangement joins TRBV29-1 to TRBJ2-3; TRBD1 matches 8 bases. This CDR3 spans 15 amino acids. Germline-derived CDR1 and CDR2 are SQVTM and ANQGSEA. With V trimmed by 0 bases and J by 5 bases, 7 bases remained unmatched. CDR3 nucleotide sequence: TGCAGCGTTGAAGATCCCAGGGGGCTGGTAGATACGCAGTATTTT. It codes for CSVEDPRGLVDTQYF.

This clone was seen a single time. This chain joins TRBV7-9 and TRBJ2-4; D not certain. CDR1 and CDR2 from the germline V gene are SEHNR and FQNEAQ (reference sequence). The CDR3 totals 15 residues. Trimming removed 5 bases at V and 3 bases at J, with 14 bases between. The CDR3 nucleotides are TGTGCCAGCAGCGTCGGTGCTTTCGGCAAAAACATTCAGTACTTC. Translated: CASSVGAFGKNIQYF. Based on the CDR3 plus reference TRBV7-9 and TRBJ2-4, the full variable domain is DTGVSQNPRHKITKRGQNVTFRCDPISEHNRLYWYRQTLGQGPEFLTYFQNEAQLEKSRLLSDRFSAERPKGSFSTLEIQRTEQGDSAMYLCASSVGAFGKNIQYFGAGTRLSVL.

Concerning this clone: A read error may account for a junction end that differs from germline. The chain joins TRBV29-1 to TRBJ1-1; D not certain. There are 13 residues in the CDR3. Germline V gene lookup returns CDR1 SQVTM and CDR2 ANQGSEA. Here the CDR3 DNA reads TGCAGCCTTGAAAGGGCCCGCAACACTGAAGCTTTCTTT. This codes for CSLERARNTEAFF.

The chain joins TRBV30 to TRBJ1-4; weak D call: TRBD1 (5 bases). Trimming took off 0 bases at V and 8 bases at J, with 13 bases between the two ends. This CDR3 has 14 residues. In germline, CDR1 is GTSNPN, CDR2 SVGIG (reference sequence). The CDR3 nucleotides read TGTGCCTGGAGTGTGGGAGGGGCAGGAGAAAAACTGTTTTTT. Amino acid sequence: CAWSVGGAGEKLFF.

The CDR3 is CASSPISDWYNEQFF. DNA of the CDR3: TGTGCCAGCAGTCCTATTTCGGACTGGTACAATGAGCAGTTCTTC. The chain is built from TRBV6-5 and TRBJ2-1; D perhaps matches TRBD2 (5 bases). CDR3 size: 15 residues. Per the germline V gene, CDR1 is MNHEY and CDR2 is SVGAGI. V dropped 5 bases and J dropped 4 bases, with 15 bases sitting between them.